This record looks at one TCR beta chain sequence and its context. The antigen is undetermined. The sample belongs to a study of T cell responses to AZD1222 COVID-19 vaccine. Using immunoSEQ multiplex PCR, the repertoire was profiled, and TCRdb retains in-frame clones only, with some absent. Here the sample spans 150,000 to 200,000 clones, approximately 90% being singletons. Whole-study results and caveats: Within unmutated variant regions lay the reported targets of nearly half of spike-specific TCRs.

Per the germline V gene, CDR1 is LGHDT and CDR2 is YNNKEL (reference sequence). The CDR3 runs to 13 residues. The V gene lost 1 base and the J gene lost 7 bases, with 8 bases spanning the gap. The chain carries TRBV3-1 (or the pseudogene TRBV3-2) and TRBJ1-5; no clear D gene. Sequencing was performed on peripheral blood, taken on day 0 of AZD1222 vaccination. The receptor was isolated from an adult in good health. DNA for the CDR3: TGTGCCAGCAGCCAAGGAAAAGGGCAGCCCCAGCATTTT. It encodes CASSQGKGQPQHF.